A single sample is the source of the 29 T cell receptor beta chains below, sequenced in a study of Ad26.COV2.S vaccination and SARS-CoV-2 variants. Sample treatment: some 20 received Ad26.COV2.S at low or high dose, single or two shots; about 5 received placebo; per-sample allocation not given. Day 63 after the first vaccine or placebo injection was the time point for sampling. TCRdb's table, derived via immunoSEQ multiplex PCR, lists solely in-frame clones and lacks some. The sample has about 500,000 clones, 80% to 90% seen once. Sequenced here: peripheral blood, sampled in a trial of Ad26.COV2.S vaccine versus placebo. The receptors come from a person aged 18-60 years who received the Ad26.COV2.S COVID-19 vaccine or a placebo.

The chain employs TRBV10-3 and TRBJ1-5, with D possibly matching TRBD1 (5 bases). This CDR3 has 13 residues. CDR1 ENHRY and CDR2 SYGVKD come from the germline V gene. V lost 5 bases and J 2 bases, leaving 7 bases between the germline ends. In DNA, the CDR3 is TGTGCCATCAGTCGGGACGGCAATCAGCCCCAGCATTTT. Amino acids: CAISRDGNQPQHF.

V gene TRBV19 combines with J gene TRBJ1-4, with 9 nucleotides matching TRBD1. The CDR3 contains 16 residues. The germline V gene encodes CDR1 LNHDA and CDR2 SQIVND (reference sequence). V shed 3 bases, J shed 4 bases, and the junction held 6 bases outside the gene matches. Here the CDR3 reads CASSMKTGGSNEKLFF. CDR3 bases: TGTGCCAGTAGTATGAAGACAGGGGGGAGTAATGAAAAACTGTTTTTT.

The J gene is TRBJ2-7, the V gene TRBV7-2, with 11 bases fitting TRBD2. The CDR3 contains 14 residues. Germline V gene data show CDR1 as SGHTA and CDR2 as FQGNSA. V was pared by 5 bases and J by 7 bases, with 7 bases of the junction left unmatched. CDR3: CASSVLAGGREQYF. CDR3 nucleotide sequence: TGTGCCAGCAGCGTTCTAGCGGGGGGTAGAGAGCAGTACTTC. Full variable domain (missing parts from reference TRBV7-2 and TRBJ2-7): GAGVSQSPSNKVTEKGKDVELRCDPISGHTALYWYRQSLGQGLEFLIYFQGNSAPDKSGLPSDRFSAERTGGSVSTLTIQRTQQEDSAVYLCASSVLAGGREQYFGPGTRLTVT.

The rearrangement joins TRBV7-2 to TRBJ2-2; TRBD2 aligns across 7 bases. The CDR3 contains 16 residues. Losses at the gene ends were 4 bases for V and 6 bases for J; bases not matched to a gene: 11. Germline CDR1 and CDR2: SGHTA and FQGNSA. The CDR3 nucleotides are TGTGCCAGCAGCTGGCGGGCAGGGACTAAGTCCGGGGAGCTGTTTTTT. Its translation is CASSWRAGTKSGELFF.

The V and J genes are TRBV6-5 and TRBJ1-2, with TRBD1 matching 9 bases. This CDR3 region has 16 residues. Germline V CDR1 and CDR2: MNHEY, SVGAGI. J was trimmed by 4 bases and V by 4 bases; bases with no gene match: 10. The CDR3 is CASSWGGQGGSYGYTF. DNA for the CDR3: TGTGCCAGCAGTTGGGGGGGACAGGGAGGTTCCTATGGCTACACCTTC.

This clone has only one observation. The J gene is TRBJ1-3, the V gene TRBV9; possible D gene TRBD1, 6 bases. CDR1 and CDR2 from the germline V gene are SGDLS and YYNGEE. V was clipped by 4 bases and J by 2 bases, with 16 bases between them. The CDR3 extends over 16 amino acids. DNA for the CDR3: TGTGCCAGCAGCCCAGTGGGTGGGGGGCCTGGAAACACCATATATTTT. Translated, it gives CASSPVGGGPGNTIYF.

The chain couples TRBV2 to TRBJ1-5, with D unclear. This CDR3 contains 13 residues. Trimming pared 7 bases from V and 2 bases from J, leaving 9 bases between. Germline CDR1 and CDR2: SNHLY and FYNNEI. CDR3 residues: CASTTRGNQPQHF. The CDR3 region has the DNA TGTGCCAGCACAACCCGCGGCAATCAGCCCCAGCATTTT.

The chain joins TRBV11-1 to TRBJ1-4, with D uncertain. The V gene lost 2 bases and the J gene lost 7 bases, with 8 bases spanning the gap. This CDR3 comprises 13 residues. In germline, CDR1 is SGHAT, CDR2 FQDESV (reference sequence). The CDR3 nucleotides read TGTGCCAGCAGCTTAAGCAGAGGTGAAAAACTGTTTTTT. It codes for CASSLSRGEKLFF.

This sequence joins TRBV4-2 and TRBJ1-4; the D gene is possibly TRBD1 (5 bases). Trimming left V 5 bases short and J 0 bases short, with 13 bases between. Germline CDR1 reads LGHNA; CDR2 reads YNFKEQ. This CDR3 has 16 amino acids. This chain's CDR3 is CASSSQTAATNEKLFF. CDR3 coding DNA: TGTGCCAGCAGCTCCCAGACAGCTGCAACTAATGAAAAACTGTTTTTT.

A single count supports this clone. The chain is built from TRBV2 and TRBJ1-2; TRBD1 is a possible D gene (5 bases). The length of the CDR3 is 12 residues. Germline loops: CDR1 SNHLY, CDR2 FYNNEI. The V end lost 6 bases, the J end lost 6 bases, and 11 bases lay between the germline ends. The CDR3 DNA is TGTGCCAGCAGAGAGGGGATGGATGGCTACACCTTC. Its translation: CASREGMDGYTF.

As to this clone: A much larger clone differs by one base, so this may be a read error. The CDR3: CTSSELNGKLFF. CDR3 coding DNA: TGTACCAGCAGTGAATTGAATGGAAAACTGTTTTTT. This chain links TRBV2 with TRBJ1-4; no clear D gene. Germline-derived CDR1 and CDR2 are SNHLY and FYNNEI. The length of the CDR3 is 12 residues.

As DNA, the CDR3 is TGCGCCAGCAGCCAACGGCTAGCGGGGGTCACAGATACGCAGTATTTT. This encodes CASSQRLAGVTDTQYF. The genes are TRBV4-3 and TRBJ2-3; TRBD2 matches at 10 bases. Trimming took 2 bases from V and 2 from J; bases not matched to a gene: 4. Per germline, CDR1 LGHNA and CDR2 YSLEER. CDR3 length: 16 residues.

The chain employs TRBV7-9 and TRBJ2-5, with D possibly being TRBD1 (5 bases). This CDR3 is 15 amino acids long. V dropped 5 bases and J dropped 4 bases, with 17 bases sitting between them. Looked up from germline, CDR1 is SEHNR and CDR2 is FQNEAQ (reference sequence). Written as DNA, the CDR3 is TGTGCCAGCAGCAACACAAAATACAGGCGAGAGACCCAGTACTTC. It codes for CASSNTKYRRETQYF.

CDR3 protein: CASSLAYGPDNEQFF. The CDR3 nucleotides read TGTGCCAGCAGCTTAGCATACGGTCCAGACAATGAGCAGTTCTTC. The chain recombines TRBV7-9 with TRBJ2-1; D ambiguous. Trimming stripped 0 bases from V and 5 bases from J, with 11 bases between. CDR1 and CDR2 from the germline V gene are SEHNR and FQNEAQ (reference sequence). The CDR3 sequence is 15 residues long.

Written as DNA, the CDR3 is TGTGCCAGCAGTTACCGCCTGGGAAATGAGCAGTTCTTC. Protein product: CASSYRLGNEQFF. The rearrangement uses TRBV6-2 or TRBV6-3 and TRBJ2-1; D ambiguous. This CDR3 has 13 residues. CDR1 is MNHEY, CDR2 SVGEGT, per germline. V gave up 2 bases and J gave up 7 bases, with 9 bases separating them.

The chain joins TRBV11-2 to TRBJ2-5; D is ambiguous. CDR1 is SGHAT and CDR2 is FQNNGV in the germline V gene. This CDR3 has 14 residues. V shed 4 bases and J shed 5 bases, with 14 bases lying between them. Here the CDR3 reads CASSSLAVRETQYF. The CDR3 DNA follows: TGTGCCAGCAGCTCCCTCGCCGTTCGGGAGACCCAGTACTTC. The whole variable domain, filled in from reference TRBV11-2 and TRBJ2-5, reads EAGVAQSPRYKIIEKRQSVAFWCNPISGHATLYWYQQILGQGPKLLIQFQNNGVVDDSQLPKDRFSAERLKGVDSTLKIQPAKLEDSAVYLCASSSLAVRETQYFGPGTRLLVL.

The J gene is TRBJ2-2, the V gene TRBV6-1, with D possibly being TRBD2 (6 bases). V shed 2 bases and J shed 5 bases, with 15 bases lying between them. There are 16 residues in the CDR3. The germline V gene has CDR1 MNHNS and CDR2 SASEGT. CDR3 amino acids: CASSERRRVETGELFF. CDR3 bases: TGTGCCAGCAGTGAACGGCGGAGGGTAGAAACCGGGGAGCTGTTTTTT.

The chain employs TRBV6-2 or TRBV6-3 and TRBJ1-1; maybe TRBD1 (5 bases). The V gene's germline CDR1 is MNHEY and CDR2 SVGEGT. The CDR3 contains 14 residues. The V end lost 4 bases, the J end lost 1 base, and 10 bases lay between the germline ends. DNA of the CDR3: TGTGCCAGCAGTTGGTTGGGGCGGAACACTGAAGCTTTCTTT. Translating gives CASSWLGRNTEAFF.

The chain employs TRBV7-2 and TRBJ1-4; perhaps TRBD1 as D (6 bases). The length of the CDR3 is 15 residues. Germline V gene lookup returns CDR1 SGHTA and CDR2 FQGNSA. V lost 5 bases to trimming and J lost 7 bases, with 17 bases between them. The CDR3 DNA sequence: TGTGCCAGCAGCCCAGGACAGCTCAGATCTGAAAAACTGTTTTTT. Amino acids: CASSPGQLRSEKLFF.

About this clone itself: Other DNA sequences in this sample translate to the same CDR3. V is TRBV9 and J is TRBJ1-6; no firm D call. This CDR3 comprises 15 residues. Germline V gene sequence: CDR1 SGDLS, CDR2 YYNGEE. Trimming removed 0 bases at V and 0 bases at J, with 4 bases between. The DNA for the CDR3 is TGTGCCAGCAGCGTAGGAAGCTCCTATAATTCACCCCTCCACTTT. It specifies CASSVGSSYNSPLHF.

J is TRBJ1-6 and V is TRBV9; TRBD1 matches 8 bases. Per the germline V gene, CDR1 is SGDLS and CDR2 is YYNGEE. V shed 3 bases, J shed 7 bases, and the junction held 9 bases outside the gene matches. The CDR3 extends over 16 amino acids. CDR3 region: CASSANGQGRNSPLHF. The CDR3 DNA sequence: TGTGCCAGCAGCGCTAATGGACAGGGTAGGAATTCACCCCTCCACTTT.

CDR3 DNA sequence: TGTGCCAGCAGCCAAGAGGGGGAGGCCTTAGCCAAAAACATTCAGTACTTC. The encoded protein is CASSQEGEALAKNIQYF. The gene calls are TRBV3-1 (or the pseudogene TRBV3-2) and TRBJ2-4; TRBD2 is a possible D gene (6 bases). Trimming cost V 0 bases and J 0 bases, with 12 bases left between them. The CDR3 runs 17 residues. Germline assignment: CDR1 LGHDT and CDR2 YNNKEL (reference sequence).

CDR3 coding DNA: TGTGCCAGCTCACCACCGGGACACAACTACGAGCAGTACTTC. This encodes CASSPPGHNYEQYF. The chain uses TRBV18 and TRBJ2-7, with D possibly matching TRBD1 (6 bases). The CDR3 has 14 residues. V was cut by 0 bases and J by 3 bases, with 9 bases left in between. The germline CDR1 and CDR2 sequences are KGHSH and LQKENI.

The CDR3 coding sequence is TGTGCCAGCAGTGGCACAGGGGGCTATGGCTACACCTTC. It yields the protein CASSGTGGYGYTF. V and J are TRBV2 and TRBJ1-2, with 8 bases that match TRBD1. The V gene's germline CDR1 is SNHLY and CDR2 FYNNEI. The CDR3 has 13 amino acids. J lost 4 bases, V lost 4 bases, and 2 bases had no gene match. The full variable domain, with the rest looked up from reference TRBV2 and TRBJ1-2, is EPEVTQTPSHQVTQMGQEVILRCVPISNHLYFYWYRQILGQKVEFLVSFYNNEISEKSEIFDDQFSVERPDGSNFTLKIRSTKLEDSAMYFCASSGTGGYGYTFGSGTRLTVV.

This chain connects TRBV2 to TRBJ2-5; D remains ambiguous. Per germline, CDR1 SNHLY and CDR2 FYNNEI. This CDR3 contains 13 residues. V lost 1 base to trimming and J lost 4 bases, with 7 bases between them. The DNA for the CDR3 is TGTGCCAGCAGTGAAGTTGTAGGAGAGACCCAGTACTTC. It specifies CASSEVVGETQYF.

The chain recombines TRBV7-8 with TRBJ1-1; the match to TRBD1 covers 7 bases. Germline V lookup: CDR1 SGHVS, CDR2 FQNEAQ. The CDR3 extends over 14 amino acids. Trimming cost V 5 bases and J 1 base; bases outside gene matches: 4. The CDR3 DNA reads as TGTGCCAGCAGCCGGGCAGGGGGGAACACTGAAGCTTTCTTT. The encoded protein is CASSRAGGNTEAFF.

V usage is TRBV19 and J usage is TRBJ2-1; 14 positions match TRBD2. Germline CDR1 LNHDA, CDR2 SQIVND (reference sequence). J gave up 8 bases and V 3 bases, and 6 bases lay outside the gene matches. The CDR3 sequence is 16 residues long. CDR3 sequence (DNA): TGTGCCAGTAGTATCGGGACTAGCGGGAGTGGTTATGAGCAGTTCTTC. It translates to CASSIGTSGSGYEQFF.

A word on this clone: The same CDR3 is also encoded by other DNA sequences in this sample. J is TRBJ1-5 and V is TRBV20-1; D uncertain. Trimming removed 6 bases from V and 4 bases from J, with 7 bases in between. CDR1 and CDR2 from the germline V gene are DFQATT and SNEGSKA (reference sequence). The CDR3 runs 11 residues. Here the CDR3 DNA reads TGCAGTGCGGGTGTTAATCAGCCCCAGCATTTT. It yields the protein CSAGVNQPQHF.

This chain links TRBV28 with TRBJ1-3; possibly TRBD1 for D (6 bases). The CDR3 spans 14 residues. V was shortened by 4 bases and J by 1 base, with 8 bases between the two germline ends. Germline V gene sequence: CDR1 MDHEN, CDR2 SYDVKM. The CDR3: CASSWTESGNTIYF. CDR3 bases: TGTGCCAGCAGTTGGACAGAGTCTGGAAACACCATATATTTT.